Below, one T cell receptor beta chain is given with its context. These data are taken from a study of CDR3 diversity in severe acne. MiXCR was run by TCRdb on the PCR reads, yielding one entry per CDR3 protein. The profile shows 90,000 or so distinct CDR3 sequences, about 50% of them singletons. J lost 7 bases, V lost 5 bases, and 13 bases had no gene match. Per germline, CDR1 SGHTA and CDR2 FQGTGA. This CDR3 has 15 residues. The sequenced sample consisted of blood. The chain couples TRBV7-3 to TRBJ2-7; 8 bases are shared with TRBD2. The receptor comes from a male donor in good health, serving as a control. The CDR3 DNA reads as TGTGCCAGCAGCAAACAACCGGGAGGGCCAAGTGAGCAGTACTTC. Encoded protein: CASSKQPGGPSEQYF.